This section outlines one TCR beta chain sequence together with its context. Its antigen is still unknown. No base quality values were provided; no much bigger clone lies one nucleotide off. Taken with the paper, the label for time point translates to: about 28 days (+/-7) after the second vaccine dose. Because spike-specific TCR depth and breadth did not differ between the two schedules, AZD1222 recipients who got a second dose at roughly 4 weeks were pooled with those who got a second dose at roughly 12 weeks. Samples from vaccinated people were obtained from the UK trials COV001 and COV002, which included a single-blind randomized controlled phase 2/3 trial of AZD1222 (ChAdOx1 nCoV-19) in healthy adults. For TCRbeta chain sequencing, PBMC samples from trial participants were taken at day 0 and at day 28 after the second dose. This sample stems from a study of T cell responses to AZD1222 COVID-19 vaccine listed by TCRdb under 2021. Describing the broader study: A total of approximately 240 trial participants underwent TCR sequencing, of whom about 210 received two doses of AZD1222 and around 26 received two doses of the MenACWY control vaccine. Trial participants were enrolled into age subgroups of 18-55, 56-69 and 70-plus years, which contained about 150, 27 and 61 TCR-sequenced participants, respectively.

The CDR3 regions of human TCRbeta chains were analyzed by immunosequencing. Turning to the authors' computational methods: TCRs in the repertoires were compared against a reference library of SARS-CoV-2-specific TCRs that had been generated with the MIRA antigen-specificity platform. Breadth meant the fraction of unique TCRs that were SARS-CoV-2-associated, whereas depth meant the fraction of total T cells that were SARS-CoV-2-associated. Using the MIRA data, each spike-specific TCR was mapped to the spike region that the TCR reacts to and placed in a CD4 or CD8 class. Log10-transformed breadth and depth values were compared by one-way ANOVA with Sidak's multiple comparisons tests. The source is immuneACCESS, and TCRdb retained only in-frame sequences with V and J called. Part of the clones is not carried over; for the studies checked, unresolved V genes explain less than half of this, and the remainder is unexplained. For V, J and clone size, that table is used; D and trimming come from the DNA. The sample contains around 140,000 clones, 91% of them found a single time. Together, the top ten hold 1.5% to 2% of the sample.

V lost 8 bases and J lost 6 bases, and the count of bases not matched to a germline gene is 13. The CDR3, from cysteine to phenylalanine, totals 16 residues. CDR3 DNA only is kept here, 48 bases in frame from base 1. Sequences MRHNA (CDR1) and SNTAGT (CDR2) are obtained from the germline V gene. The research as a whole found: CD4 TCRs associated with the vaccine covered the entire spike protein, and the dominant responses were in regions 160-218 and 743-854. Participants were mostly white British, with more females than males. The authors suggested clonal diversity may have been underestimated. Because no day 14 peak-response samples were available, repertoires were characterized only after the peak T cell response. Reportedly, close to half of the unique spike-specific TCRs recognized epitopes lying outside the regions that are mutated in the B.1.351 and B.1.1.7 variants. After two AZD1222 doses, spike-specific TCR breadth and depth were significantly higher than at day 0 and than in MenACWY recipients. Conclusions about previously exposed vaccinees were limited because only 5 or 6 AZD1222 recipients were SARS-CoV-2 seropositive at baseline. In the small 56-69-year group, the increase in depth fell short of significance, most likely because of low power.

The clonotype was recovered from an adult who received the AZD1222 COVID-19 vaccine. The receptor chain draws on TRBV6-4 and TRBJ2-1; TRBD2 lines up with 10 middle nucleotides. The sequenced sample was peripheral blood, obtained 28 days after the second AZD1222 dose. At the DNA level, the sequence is TGTGCCAGCCGGCCGGGTTTGCTAGCGGGAGTCAATGAGCAGTTCTTC. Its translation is CASRPGLLAGVNEQFF.